Listed here is a single TCR beta chain. Its antigen target is currently unknown. No base quality information exists; no much larger clone differs at one position. This sample is drawn from a study of cytomegalovirus exposure and HLA in healthy donors (dated by TCRdb to about 2017). For the study in its entirety: An earlier analysis of approximately 640 of the donors reported more than 250 Gb of sequence data and some 100 million unique TCR beta sequences from about 200 million T cells. Because of strong linkage in the cohort, a few DR-DQ haplotypes were treated as single units for association and clustering. In a later genetic analysis, genome-wide SNP genotypes for about three fifths of the 666 donors were used, and that subset was treated as a discovery cohort. To predict cytomegalovirus infection status, the study brought together high-throughput TCR immunosequencing, statistical association of individual TCRs with disease status, and machine learning. An earlier analysis of some 600 of the donors applied high-throughput TCR beta sequencing to assess whether each TCR beta V gene segment acted as functional or pseudogenic. Using immunosequencing, the study profiled T cell repertoires from roughly 650 subjects and related those repertoires to cytomegalovirus serostatus. Donor age, sex, ethnicity and CMV serostatus were collected together with the repertoire data. About 280 gigabases of sequencing data and tens of millions of unique TCR sequences made up an early release that covered approximately 620 HLA-typed donors. HLA typing included class I and class II loci at four-digit resolution. The number of donors typed differed by locus, with roughly 629-640 for A, B, C, DRB1 and DQB1, roughly 520 for DQA1, 600 to 610 for DPA1, and some 470 for DPB1. The later analysis used no new phenotypic data to find candidate immune exposures, relying instead on TCR beta sequences and their occurrence across donors. In a later analysis, previously published TCR beta repertoires from several hundred donors were re-analyzed and high-resolution HLA genotyping was added so that TCR occurrence patterns could be studied. On average, 235,054 unique TCR beta nucleotide sequences were sequenced per donor among 398 genotyped donors of the cohort, with roughly 18% of those sequences being non-productive. The aim of the study was to test whether cataloging public T cell receptors could identify signatures of past pathogen exposure. Of the approximately 400 genotyped donors, approximately 83% fell in the genetic ancestry cluster associated with self-reported Caucasian donors. A separate validation cohort of 100 to 150 different subjects was used in addition to the 666-subject first cohort. Every repertoire in the discovery cohort had been generated on one and the same sequencing platform. What the authors observed across the whole study: According to a later genetic analysis, donors in an Asian-associated ancestry cluster had fewer N-insertions in productive TCRs than the approximately 700-donor mean. A further reported finding was that TCR beta sequences accurately predicted the HLA-A and HLA-B alleles for most subjects in the first cohort. An association between a missense DCLRE1C variant and V-gene and J-gene trimming of TCR beta chains was found in a later genetic analysis and replicated in an independent cohort. Presence/absence analyses assumed roughly uniform sequencing depth across donors, an assumption that may not hold. HLA typing was unavailable for some donors at each locus, so association tests used only the typed subset. Assigning TCR associations to individual alleles was difficult when HLA alleles, especially DR and DQ, strongly co-occurred. A group of highly shared sequence variants was considered likely to be a technical artifact of the sequencing pipeline. According to a later analysis, TCR association rates differed among HLA loci, with DRB1 alleles showing the most associated TCRs and HLA-C alleles showing the fewest. Several of the top co-occurrence clusters appeared to be linked to parvovirus B19, influenza, CMV and Epstein-Barr virus, according to a later analysis. Immune exposure information for the cohort was limited to CMV serostatus. Correlated functional status among segregating V segments might reflect linkage disequilibrium, but an unknown experimental factor could not be ruled out. Most TCR sequences were seen in very few donors, while some public TCRs were found in many individuals. In vitro tests confirmed that a few of the cytomegalovirus-associated TCR beta chains recognize cytomegalovirus antigens. The earlier analysis of 587 of the donors excluded fewer than 20 rarely observed V segments, including chromosome 9 orphons, because counts were too low. In a later analysis, HLA-associated TCR beta chains were found to be more clonally expanded and to have lower generation probabilities than equally common non-associated chains. According to the authors, the approach could potentially be generalized to other disease states and immunological phenotypes. This cohort had only TCR beta chains sequenced, and the lack of alpha or paired-chain data limited which features could be detected. The study listed approximately 150 TCR beta chains as associated with cytomegalovirus. The classifier was reported to diagnose cytomegalovirus status with high specificity and sensitivity in both the original and validation cohorts. Most CMV-associated TCR beta chains appeared to be HLA-restricted in a later analysis, and the HLA associations seemed to be driven largely by CMV exposure. An earlier analysis of some 590 of the donors showed that most TCR beta V segments appeared in productive rearrangements either about 87% or about 30% of the time, which broadly matched IMGT annotations. A later analysis associated about 17,000 TCR beta sequences with specific HLA alleles at a false discovery rate of 0.05. Because the 87-base-pair reads could not distinguish some IMGT-functional V segments, including TRBV6-2 and TRBV6-3, those segments were excluded.

V was cut back by 1 base and J by 0 bases, leaving a gap of 16 bases between them. The CDR3 spans 18 residues, from the cysteine through the phenylalanine. The DNA shown is the 54-base CDR3, in frame from base 1. The CDR1 and CDR2 encoded by the germline V gene are SGHVS and FNYEAQ. The receptor library was made with the immunoSEQ multiplex PCR assay. The multiplex PCR relied on a mix of 60 forward primers for TCR Vbeta segments and 13 reverse primers for TCR Jbeta segments. A multiplex PCR assay on genomic DNA amplified the CDR3 region of rearranged TCR beta genes. The amplified TCR beta libraries were sequenced on the Illumina HiSeq System as 87-base-pair reads. In the paper's pipeline: A later analysis counted some 74 million unique TCR beta chains across the 500 to 850 repertoires, and roughly 9.9 million of these chains were shared by at least two donors. To remove PCR and sequencing errors, raw reads were error-corrected and collapsed into unique sequences using a nearest-neighbor algorithm that merged closely related sequences. To assign V, D and J gene segments, CDR3 sequences were aligned to IMGT reference sequences. For a sequence to be retained, at least a six-nucleotide match to both a V gene segment and a J gene segment was required. Rearrangements were classified as productive when the CDR3 lacked stop codons and remained in frame with V and J, and all other rearrangements were classified as non-productive. CDR3 was defined according to IMGT convention as the region running from the second conserved V-encoded cysteine to the conserved J-encoded phenylalanine. Sequences without an unambiguous match to a single V gene segment were excluded from the earlier analysis of 587 of the donors. An earlier analysis of 500 to 700 of the donors classified V segments as functional when productive rearrangements were above 56.7% and as segregating when the standard deviation between donors was above 5%. A statistical classification framework was built for diagnosing cytomegalovirus status from the catalog of TCR beta chain sequences. A later analysis assigned V and J genes by comparing TCR nucleotide sequences with IMGT/GENE-DB human TR gene sequences. A later analysis assigned CDR3 sequences and most-parsimonious VDJ recombination scenarios with the TCRdist pipeline. In a later analysis, each TCR beta chain was defined by its CDR3 amino acid sequence together with its V-gene family, and reads lacking a unique V-gene family were excluded. As a way to deal with suspected cross-contamination and a sequencing artifact, a later analysis dropped roughly 600 nucleotide sequences that were highly shared and had low generation probability. For each public chain, a later analysis derived a clonal expansion index from normalized ranks of inferred template counts within each repertoire. In a later analysis, generation probabilities were computed with a VDJ recombination model fitted to out-of-frame rearrangements, and the resulting probabilities were checked against IGoR. In a later analysis, TCR-TCR, TCR-HLA and TCR-CMV co-occurrence was scored with hypergeometric tests, and a repertoire-size bias correction was applied to TCR pairs. To estimate false discovery rates, a later analysis permuted the HLA or CMV assignments 20 times. In a later analysis, co-occurring TCRs were grouped using DBSCAN, and TCRdist sequence similarity was added for clustering within HLA-allele-positive subsets. Repertoires with fewer than 30,000 or more than 120,000 public chains, plus five repertoires with anomalous nucleotide sharing, were excluded from co-occurrence clustering. TCRdb took this table from immuneACCESS and kept in-frame rearrangements with V and J called. Such tables lack part of the clones; where checked against another copy, unresolved V genes explain under half of the gap, and the rest is unexplained. That table is the source of V, J and clone size, and D and trimming were worked out from the DNA. Across this sample there are fewer than 120,000 clones, with around 86% seen only once. Clones ranked in the top ten supply about 1.8% of the sample.

In total, just over 650 healthy bone marrow donors made up the cohort. Cohort members were all nominally healthy when sampled, although unrecorded immune exposures were likely present. The donor tested CMV seronegative and was one of the 352 seronegative cohort members. Every donor gave a peripheral blood sample, and the peripheral blood mononuclear cells from that sample were used for TCR beta sequencing. The Qiagen DNeasy Blood Extraction Kit was used to extract genomic DNA from the blood cell samples. Sequencing used PBMCs. In this chain, TRBV7-6 is recombined with TRBJ1-3; the D gene lacks a confident call. The clonotype comes from a man aged 35 to 55 in good health and CMV-seronegative. DNA sequence: TGTGCCAGCAGCTTAGTTACCCGGCAGGAATCCTCTGGAAACACCATATATTTT. Translated, this is CASSLVTRQESSGNTIYF.